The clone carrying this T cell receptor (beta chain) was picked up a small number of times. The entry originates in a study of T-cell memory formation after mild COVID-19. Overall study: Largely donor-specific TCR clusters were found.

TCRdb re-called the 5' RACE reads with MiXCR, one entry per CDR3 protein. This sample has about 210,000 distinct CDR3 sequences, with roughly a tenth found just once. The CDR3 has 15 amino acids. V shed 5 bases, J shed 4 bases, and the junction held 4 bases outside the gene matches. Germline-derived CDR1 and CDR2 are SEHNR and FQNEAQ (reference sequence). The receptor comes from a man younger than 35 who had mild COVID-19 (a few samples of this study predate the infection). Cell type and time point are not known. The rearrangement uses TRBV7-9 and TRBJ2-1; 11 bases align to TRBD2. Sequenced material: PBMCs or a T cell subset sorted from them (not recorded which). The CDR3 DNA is TGTGCCAGCAGCCGTAGCGGGGGGGATTACAATGAGCAGTTCTTC. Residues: CASSRSGGDYNEQFF.